The T cell receptor (beta chain) described here comes from a study of cytomegalovirus exposure and HLA in healthy donors. Study-level information: The approximately 680 first-cohort repertoires and the 120 or so validation repertoires shared the same platform, a later analysis reported.

This table comes from immunoSEQ multiplex PCR, and its TCRdb copy is limited to in-frame clones, with some not included. The table lists some 70,000 clones, around four fifths of them singletons. Of note for this clone: No antigen is known for it.

Whole-study findings and limits: In the approximately 120 validation repertoires, a later analysis found that first-cohort TCR clusters tended to co-occur. Cytomegalovirus association was listed for about 180 TCR beta chains.

The ends were cut back, 0 bases at V and 5 bases at J, with 17 bases in the middle. Germline assignment: CDR1 SEHNR and CDR2 FQNEAQ (reference sequence). The CDR3 spans 17 residues. Source material: PBMCs. This chain uses TRBV7-9 with TRBJ1-5; possible D gene TRBD1, 5 bases. The receptor was derived from a man under 40 in good health and CMV-seronegative. In DNA form, the CDR3 reads TGTGCCAGCAGCTTAGCGCTCCGTCAGGGTGGGGATCAGCCCCAGCATTTT. The encoded protein is CASSLALRQGGDQPQHF.